The TCR beta chain described here comes from a study of T cells in Graves' hyperthyroidism and ophthalmopathy. The length of the CDR3 is 14 residues. CDR1 and CDR2 from the germline V gene are MNHEY and SMNVEV (reference sequence). Losses at the gene ends were 5 bases for V and 4 bases for J; bases not matched to a gene: 7. The investigators amplified TCR beta CDR3 regions from RNA transcripts. First-round RT-PCR of the TCR CDR3 relied on the HTBI primer set. Via MiXCR, TCRdb re-called the multiplex PCR reads, giving one row per CDR3 protein. There are fewer than 350,000 distinct CDR3 sequences in the sample; 13% occur only once, and 7% to 8.5% lies in the top ten. This clonotype has at least ten counts.

This chain connects TRBV27 to TRBJ2-7; 8 bases fit TRBD1. The sample taken for sequencing was blood. This TCR was recovered from a woman aged 25 to 39 with Graves' hyperthyroidism that later progressed to Graves' ophthalmopathy. CDR3 region: CASSTAGGFYEQYF. CDR3 DNA: TGTGCCAGCAGTACGGCAGGGGGCTTTTACGAGCAGTACTTC.